The 20 T cell receptor beta chains reported below all come from one sample, sequenced in a study of human T cells and chemical hapten exposure. Via MiXCR, TCRdb re-called the RACE reads, giving one row per CDR3 protein. The repertoire holds 140,000 or so distinct CDR3 sequences, with approximately 10% as singletons. The time point: patch test 2, 6 weeks after DPC sensitization. Treatment here: therapeutic diphenylcyclopropenone sensitization with weekly scalp DPC. Sequencing was performed on whole blood, taken in connection with sensitization to the hapten diphenylcyclopropenone (DPC). These receptors came from a woman aged 50 to 65 with alopecia areata. Some clones in this sample may be carry-over from other donors' samples.

The CDR3 bases are TGCAGCGTTCACGGGAGGCTCGTCGATGAGCAGTTCTTC. Its translation is CSVHGRLVDEQFF. The chain is built from TRBV29-1 and TRBJ2-1, with 7 bases aligning to TRBD2. CDR3 size: 13 residues. The ends lost 5 bases at V and 8 bases at J; junction bases unmatched: 9. Germline CDR1 SQVTM, CDR2 ANQGSEA.

The genes are TRBV4-2 and TRBJ2-1; either TRBD1 or TRBD2 may supply D (5 bases each). The CDR3 extends over 15 amino acids. Trimming stripped 3 bases from V and 5 bases from J, with 14 bases between. CDR1 is LGHNA and CDR2 is YNFKEQ in the germline V gene. The CDR3 sequence: CASSHRTGDDNEQFF. The CDR3 DNA reads as TGTGCCAGCAGCCATAGGACTGGGGACGACAATGAGCAGTTCTTC.

The rearrangement uses TRBV4-2 and TRBJ2-1, with unresolved D. The CDR3 loop spans 20 amino acids. V shed 4 bases and J shed 0 bases, with 25 bases lying between them. Germline lookup yields CDR1 LGHNA and CDR2 YNFKEQ. The CDR3 region is CASSPRTDLEKFSSYNEQFF. CDR3 coding DNA: TGTGCCAGCAGCCCCCGGACCGATCTCGAAAAGTTCAGCTCCTACAATGAGCAGTTCTTC.

CDR3 coding DNA: TGTGCCAGTAGTAGTACAGCAGTCGAAAAACTGTTTTTT. Translated: CASSSTAVEKLFF. The J gene is TRBJ1-4, the V gene TRBV19, with D unresolved. V was trimmed by 4 bases and J by 8 bases, leaving 11 bases between them. In germline, CDR1 is LNHDA, CDR2 SQIVND (reference sequence). The CDR3 runs to 13 residues.

The V and J genes are TRBV27 and TRBJ2-2, with 7 nucleotides matching TRBD1. This CDR3 comprises 13 residues. Germline V gene lookup returns CDR1 MNHEY and CDR2 SMNVEV (reference sequence). The ends lost 8 bases at V and 4 bases at J; junction bases unmatched: 4. DNA for the CDR3: TGTGCCAGCGCCGGGACAGTCACCGGGGAGCTGTTTTTT. It specifies CASAGTVTGELFF.

This clonotype came up a few times. CDR3 nucleotides: TGCAGCGCCGGACAGGGCGAAGGTGGCTACACCTTC. Translating gives CSAGQGEGGYTF. The V call is TRBV29-1, the J call TRBJ1-2; 8 nucleotides line up with TRBD1. After removal of 7 bases from V and 7 bases from J, the junction contained 8 bases not matched to a gene. The CDR3 is 12 amino acids. CDR1 is SQVTM and CDR2 is ANQGSEA in the germline V gene.

This clonotype was seen many times. The J gene is TRBJ1-1, the V gene TRBV7-6; 7 bases are shared with TRBD1. Germline V lookup: CDR1 SGHVS, CDR2 FNYEAQ. V was clipped by 4 bases and J by 2 bases; unmatched bases: 4. The CDR3 has 14 amino acids. Here the CDR3 reads CASSSNRGNTEAFF. In DNA, the CDR3 is TGTGCCAGCAGCTCTAACAGGGGAAACACTGAAGCTTTCTTT.

In its sample, this clonotype was seen many times. The chain joins TRBV2 to TRBJ2-1; D unresolved. The germline gives CDR1 SNHLY, CDR2 FYNNEI. V was pared by 6 bases and J by 4 bases, with 16 bases between. The CDR3 loop spans 15 amino acids. CDR3 amino acids: CASRAPLDGYNEQFF. DNA of the CDR3: TGTGCCAGCAGGGCCCCTCTGGACGGATACAATGAGCAGTTCTTC.

Only a few counts were recorded for this clonotype. The genes are TRBV7-2 and TRBJ2-7; tentatively, D is TRBD1 (5 bases). The CDR3 runs 15 residues. V lost 0 bases, J lost 3 bases, and 12 bases lay in between. CDR1 is SGHTA and CDR2 is FQGNSA in the germline V gene. The CDR3 DNA sequence: TGTGCCAGCAGCTTAGCCCAGGGCCCTTACTACGAGCAGTACTTC. It codes for CASSLAQGPYYEQYF.

This clonotype appeared a few times. The chain joins TRBV7-2 to TRBJ2-7, with 14 bases lining up with TRBD2. After removal of 5 bases from V and 1 base from J, the junction contained 4 bases not matched to a gene. CDR1 is SGHTA and CDR2 is FQGNSA in the germline V gene. CDR3 length: 16 residues. CDR3 sequence reads: CASSKTSGRGSYEQYF. CDR3 sequence (DNA): TGTGCCAGCAGCAAGACTAGCGGGAGGGGGTCCTACGAGCAGTACTTC.

This clonotype turned up a few times. In DNA form, the CDR3 reads TGTGCCAGCAGCTTAGCGTCGGCGGGAGACTACGAGCAGTACTTC. It yields the protein CASSLASAGDYEQYF. The chain recombines TRBV7-8 with TRBJ2-7; TRBD2 aligns across 7 bases. Germline CDR1 SGHVS, CDR2 FQNEAQ. The CDR3 totals 15 residues. V shed 0 bases, J shed 3 bases, and the junction held 5 bases outside the gene matches.

The chain has TRBV28 and TRBJ2-3; D possibly corresponds to TRBD1 (6 bases). CDR1 MDHEN and CDR2 SYDVKM come from the germline V gene. The CDR3 extends over 16 amino acids. The ends were cut back, 6 bases at V and 1 base at J, with 17 bases in the middle. CDR3 amino acids: CASRPAGVFGTDTQYF. Written as DNA, the CDR3 is TGTGCCAGCAGGCCAGCAGGGGTCTTCGGCACAGATACGCAGTATTTT.

Ten or more counts support this clonotype. The chain employs TRBV6-5 and TRBJ2-7, with 8 positions matching TRBD2. Trimming took 6 bases from V and 2 from J; bases not matched to a gene: 9. In germline, CDR1 is MNHEY, CDR2 SVGAGI. This CDR3 comprises 15 residues. The CDR3 nucleotides read TGTGCCAGCAGCCACAGGACTAGCTCACCCTACGAGCAGTACTTC. Amino acid sequence: CASSHRTSSPYEQYF.

This clonotype was seen more than once but under ten times. The chain uses TRBV27 and TRBJ1-4; D is possibly TRBD1 (5 bases). The CDR3 extends over 14 amino acids. Germline loops: CDR1 MNHEY, CDR2 SMNVEV (reference sequence). The V and J ends lost 5 bases and 7 bases respectively, with 14 bases between them. The CDR3 nucleotides are TGTGCCAGCAGTCCGGACATTAGGGTTGAAAAACTGTTTTTT. It is translated as CASSPDIRVEKLFF.

The rearrangement joins TRBV20-1 to TRBJ2-2; 10 bases are shared with TRBD2. CDR3 length equals 15 residues. The J segment lost 4 bases and the V segment lost 5 bases, leaving 7 bases of the junction unmatched. The germline V gene has CDR1 DFQATT and CDR2 SNEGSKA (reference sequence). CDR3 nucleotide sequence: TGCAGTGCTCCGAAAGCGGGAGGGGGCACCGGGGAGCTGTTTTTT. This translates into CSAPKAGGGTGELFF.

The chain recombines TRBV7-2 with TRBJ2-5, with 11 bases identical to TRBD1. Germline loops: CDR1 SGHTA, CDR2 FQGNSA. The V gene end was trimmed by 3 bases and the J gene end by 5 bases; junction bases not matched to a gene: 5. The CDR3 extends over 15 amino acids. The CDR3 loop reads CASSFRTGGAETQYF. CDR3 DNA: TGTGCCAGCAGCTTCCGGACAGGGGGCGCTGAGACCCAGTACTTC.

The table lists this clonotype with many counts. V is TRBV5-6 and J is TRBJ1-1; a possible D gene is TRBD1 (6 bases). Trimming cost V 4 bases and J 0 bases, with 19 bases left between them. The CDR3 is 17 residues long. CDR1 and CDR2 from the germline V gene are SGHDT and YYEEEE. CDR3 loop: CASSPWTANSMNTEAFF. The CDR3 DNA is TGTGCCAGCAGCCCCTGGACAGCGAACTCTATGAACACTGAAGCTTTCTTT.

This clonotype was picked up a small number of times. The genes are TRBV9 and TRBJ2-1; D unclear. V shed 4 bases and J shed 4 bases, with 21 bases lying between them. CDR1 is SGDLS, CDR2 YYNGEE, per germline. This CDR3 has 17 amino acids. CDR3 bases: TGTGCCAGCAGCCCCCGTCAAGCGAGAATGCAATACAATGAGCAGTTCTTC. This gives the protein CASSPRQARMQYNEQFF. The variable domain in full, completed from reference TRBV9 and TRBJ2-1, reads DSGVTQTPKHLITATGQRVTLRCSPRSGDLSVYWYQQSLDQGLQFLIQYYNGEERAKGNILERFSAQQFPDLHSELNLSSLELGDSALYFCASSPRQARMQYNEQFFGPGTRLTVL.

The J gene is TRBJ2-7, the V gene TRBV5-6, with a tentative D call TRBD2 (5 bases). There are 14 residues in the CDR3. In germline, CDR1 is SGHDT, CDR2 YYEEEE. Trimming removed 2 bases at V and 3 bases at J, with 12 bases between. This chain's CDR3 is CASSFRTRSYEQYF. The DNA for the CDR3 is TGTGCCAGCAGCTTTAGGACTCGAAGCTACGAGCAGTACTTC. Filled out from reference TRBV5-6 and TRBJ2-7, the complete variable domain reads DAGVTQSPTHLIKTRGQQVTLRCSPKSGHDTVSWYQQALGQGPQFIFQYYEEEERQRGNFPDRFSGHQFPNYSSELNVNALLLGDSALYLCASSFRTRSYEQYFGPGTRLTVT.

This clonotype was seen many times. The gene calls are TRBV5-1 and TRBJ2-3; D unclear. Germline V gene lookup returns CDR1 SGHRS and CDR2 YFSETQ. Trimming removed 0 bases from V and 1 base from J, with 12 bases in between. There are 16 residues in the CDR3. In nucleotides, the CDR3 is TGCGCCAGCAGCTTGGCCAAACTTAACGGCACAGATACGCAGTATTTT. Protein sequence: CASSLAKLNGTDTQYF.